What follows are 15 T cell receptor beta chains derived from one specimen sequenced in a study of cytomegalovirus exposure and HLA in healthy donors. The primer mix had 60 Vbeta and 13 Jbeta primers. Profiling relied on immunoSEQ multiplex PCR, and the TCRdb table lists in-frame clones only, not all of them. The sample shows around 170,000 clones, about 78% of them seen only once. Sequences were obtained from PBMCs. The receptors derive from a man aged 55 to 70 in good health and CMV-seronegative.

The chain carries TRBV14 and TRBJ2-7; TRBD1 might be the D (5 bases). The CDR3 length is 14 residues. Trimming cost V 2 bases and J 4 bases, with 12 bases left between them. Germline V gene lookup returns CDR1 SGHDN and CDR2 FVKESK. The CDR3 DNA follows: TGTGCCAGCAGCCAAAGGGGTGTCTTATACGAGCAGTACTTC. Residues: CASSQRGVLYEQYF.

The chain employs TRBV28 and TRBJ2-7, with a tentative D call TRBD1 (5 bases). The germline V and J ends were trimmed by 6 bases and 1 base, with 16 bases remaining between them. The germline V gene has CDR1 MDHEN and CDR2 SYDVKM. The CDR3 covers 15 residues. DNA of the CDR3: TGTGCCAGCAGAGCTCCAGGGCGGTGGTCCTACGAGCAGTACTTC. It specifies CASRAPGRWSYEQYF.

The chain links TRBV7-9 to TRBJ1-4; 7 bases match TRBD1. The V segment lost 1 base and the J segment 9 bases; nucleotides outside the gene matches: 2. The CDR3 has 13 amino acids. The germline gives CDR1 SEHNR, CDR2 FQNEAQ (reference sequence). The CDR3 loop reads CASSLETGKKLFF. The CDR3 nucleotides are TGTGCCAGCAGCTTAGAGACAGGGAAAAAACTGTTTTTT.

The V call is TRBV7-9, the J call TRBJ1-3, with D possibly TRBD1 on 5 matching bases. In germline, CDR1 is SEHNR, CDR2 FQNEAQ (reference sequence). The V and J ends lost 1 base and 3 bases respectively, with 13 bases between them. CDR3 size: 16 residues. The CDR3 sequence is CASSLDSGVIGNTIYF. For the CDR3, the DNA is TGTGCCAGCAGCTTAGATTCGGGGGTGATTGGAAACACCATATATTTT.

This clone was observed a handful of times. One junction end does not reproduce the germline sequence, and a read error may be involved. The chain couples TRBV2 to TRBJ1-5; D remains unclear. Germline assignment: CDR1 SNHLY and CDR2 FYNNEI. The CDR3 extends over 14 amino acids. The CDR3 sequence is CASSPHDADQPQNF. CDR3 bases: TGTGCCAGCAGCCCCCATGACGCGGATCAGCCCCAGAATTTT.

The chain couples TRBV6-6 to TRBJ1-5; TRBD1 agrees at 7 bases. Losses at the gene ends were 1 base for V and 7 bases for J; bases not matched to a gene: 7. CDR3 size: 15 residues. Per germline, CDR1 MNHNY and CDR2 SVGAGI (reference sequence). CDR3 amino acids: CASSYYRQGGQPQHF. CDR3 bases: TGTGCCAGCAGTTACTATAGACAGGGAGGACAGCCCCAGCATTTT.

This chain joins TRBV6-5 and TRBJ1-1; a possible D gene is TRBD1 (6 bases). The CDR3 contains 16 residues. V dropped 3 bases and J dropped 6 bases, with 20 bases sitting between them. CDR1 MNHEY and CDR2 SVGAGI come from the germline V gene. CDR3 amino acids: CASSYSLTGLDAEAFF. For the CDR3, the DNA is TGTGCCAGCAGTTATTCCCTGACAGGACTTGACGCTGAAGCTTTCTTT.

This chain uses TRBV5-1 with TRBJ1-1; maybe TRBD1 (6 bases). This CDR3 is built from 13 residues. V was pared by 5 bases and J by 4 bases, with 12 bases between. Germline V gene sequence: CDR1 SGHRS, CDR2 YFSETQ. CDR3 region: CASRTGTTTEAFF. CDR3 DNA sequence: TGCGCCAGCAGAACTGGGACAACCACTGAAGCTTTCTTT.

A single count supports this clone. The V call is TRBV2, the J call TRBJ1-4, with TRBD1 matching 8 bases. V shed 4 bases, J shed 7 bases, and the junction held 8 bases outside the gene matches. Per germline, CDR1 SNHLY and CDR2 FYNNEI. This CDR3 is built from 15 residues. In DNA form, the CDR3 reads TGTGCCAGCAGTGTTGGGGCAGGGGGCGTTGAAAAACTGTTTTTT. This codes for CASSVGAGGVEKLFF.

As for this clone: The same CDR3 is also encoded by other DNA sequences in this sample. The chain is built from TRBV5-1 and TRBJ2-3; possible D gene TRBD2, 6 bases. Deletions cut 4 bases from V and 2 bases from J, with 17 bases between. From germline, CDR1 is SGHRS and CDR2 YFSETQ. This CDR3 spans 16 amino acids. The CDR3 sequence is CASSPRLAGNTDTQYF. The CDR3 coding sequence is TGCGCCAGCAGCCCACGACTGGCGGGGAACACAGATACGCAGTATTTT.

This clone was counted a few times. This sequence joins TRBV7-2 and TRBJ2-7; a weak D match, TRBD2 (6 bases). Germline loops: CDR1 SGHTA, CDR2 FQGNSA. V was clipped by 6 bases and J by 5 bases, with 17 bases between them. The CDR3 totals 14 residues. In nucleotides, the CDR3 is TGTGCCAGCAGGGAAGCCGGAGGGGAGGACGAGCAGTACTTC. Residues: CASREAGGEDEQYF.

The J gene is TRBJ2-2, the V gene TRBV6-6, with TRBD2 matching 7 bases. The J segment lost 1 base and the V segment lost 5 bases, leaving 7 bases of the junction unmatched. The germline V gene has CDR1 MNHNY and CDR2 SVGAGI (reference sequence). This CDR3 is built from 16 residues. The CDR3 reads CASSRWGGENTGELFF. The CDR3 DNA follows: TGTGCCAGCAGTCGCTGGGGGGGGGAGAACACCGGGGAGCTGTTTTTT.

V and J are TRBV4-1 and TRBJ2-5; TRBD1 aligns across 8 bases. Germline trimming cut 2 bases from V and 1 base from J; bases unmatched to any gene: 0. CDR1 is MGHRA, CDR2 YSYEKL, per germline. The CDR3 contains 14 residues. This chain's CDR3 is CASSQQGAQETQYF. CDR3 in DNA: TGCGCCAGCAGCCAACAGGGGGCCCAAGAGACCCAGTACTTC.

The V gene is TRBV29-1, the J gene TRBJ1-1; 7 bases match TRBD1. CDR3 length: 13 amino acids. V lost 7 bases, J lost 9 bases, and 14 bases stayed unmatched. The germline V gene encodes CDR1 SQVTM and CDR2 ANQGSEA. Here the CDR3 reads CSGTGTAGSKAFF. The CDR3 DNA reads as TGCAGCGGAACCGGGACAGCGGGTTCAAAAGCTTTCTTT.

This chain connects TRBV9 to TRBJ2-5; D might be TRBD2 (6 bases). CDR3 size: 14 residues. In germline, CDR1 is SGDLS, CDR2 YYNGEE. Trimming took off 4 bases at V and 5 bases at J, with 15 bases between the two ends. Here the CDR3 reads CASSSRPRGETQYF. The DNA of the CDR3 is TGTGCCAGCAGCTCCCGTCCTCGGGGGGAGACCCAGTACTTC.